The 32 T cell receptor beta chains listed next were all sequenced from one sample in a study of blood T cell repertoires in COVID-19. Generated by immunoSEQ multiplex PCR, the TCRdb table keeps only in-frame clones and is missing some. The table shows about 230,000 clones, with roughly 84% occurring only once. Sequenced sample: peripheral blood. The origin of the receptors is a man aged 40-49 years with acute or convalescent COVID-19.

The CDR3 here is CASSPSGSGDRVHEQYF. CDR3 coding DNA: TGTGCCAGCTCACCCAGTGGGTCGGGAGACAGGGTACACGAGCAGTACTTC. The chain combines TRBV18 with TRBJ2-7; D perhaps matches TRBD1 (7 bases). Germline V gene data show CDR1 as KGHSH and CDR2 as LQKENI. The CDR3 is 17 residues long. V was trimmed by 3 bases and J by 5 bases, leaving 23 bases between them.

The sample holds a few counts of this clone. The DNA for the CDR3 is TGTGCCAGCAGAAGGGACAGGGCCACTGAAGCTTTCTTT. Translating it yields CASRRDRATEAFF. The V and J genes are TRBV6-5 and TRBJ1-1, with 9 bases matching TRBD1. V was clipped by 6 bases and J by 4 bases; unmatched bases: 3. Germline values: CDR1 MNHEY, CDR2 SVGAGI. The CDR3 loop spans 13 amino acids.

V is TRBV7-9 and J is TRBJ2-3; D is perhaps TRBD2 (5 bases). V lost 1 base and J 0 bases, leaving 8 bases between the germline ends. In germline, CDR1 is SEHNR, CDR2 FQNEAQ (reference sequence). The CDR3 contains 15 residues. The CDR3 DNA sequence: TGTGCCAGCAGCTTAGTTCGGACTAGCACAGATACGCAGTATTTT. It specifies CASSLVRTSTDTQYF.

This sequence joins TRBV30 and TRBJ1-5; D not certain. CDR3 size: 14 residues. Trimming took off 0 bases at V and 7 bases at J, with 13 bases between the two ends. Germline V gene data show CDR1 as GTSNPN and CDR2 as SVGIG (reference sequence). CDR3 sequence reads: CAWSVLDGGQPQHF. Here the CDR3 DNA reads TGTGCCTGGAGTGTACTTGATGGCGGCCAGCCCCAGCATTTT. The whole variable domain, filled in from reference TRBV30 and TRBJ1-5, reads SQTIHQWPATLVQPVGSPLSLECTVEGTSNPNLYWYRQAAGRGLQLLFYSVGIGQISSEVPQNLSASRPQDRQFILSSKKLLLSDSGFYLCAWSVLDGGQPQHFGDGTRLSIL.

V usage is TRBV29-1 and J usage is TRBJ1-4; possibly TRBD1 for D (5 bases). Trimming took off 4 bases at V and 0 bases at J, with 6 bases between the two ends. The CDR3 runs 13 residues. CDR1 is SQVTM and CDR2 is ANQGSEA in the germline V gene. CDR3 region: CSVVQATNEKLFF. CDR3 DNA sequence: TGCAGCGTTGTACAGGCAACTAATGAAAAACTGTTTTTT.

This sequence joins TRBV5-1 and TRBJ2-1; 7 nucleotides line up with TRBD2. The CDR3 has 14 amino acids. V gave up 1 base and J gave up 6 bases; unmatched junction bases: 4. Germline V gene sequence: CDR1 SGHRS, CDR2 YFSETQ. The CDR3 DNA sequence: TGCGCCAGCAGCTTGCCGGGAGGATTCAATGAGCAGTTCTTC. Encoded protein: CASSLPGGFNEQFF.

This rearrangement joins TRBV3-1 (or the pseudogene TRBV3-2) to TRBJ1-1; D gene uncertain. Germline CDR1 reads LGHDT; CDR2 reads YNNKEL (reference sequence). CDR3 length: 13 residues. The germline V and J ends were trimmed by 7 bases and 0 bases, with 9 bases remaining between them. The CDR3 protein is CASTGGMNTEAFF. CDR3 DNA sequence: TGTGCCAGCACCGGCGGCATGAACACTGAAGCTTTCTTT.

The chain employs TRBV5-6 and TRBJ2-7; the D gene is possibly TRBD2 (6 bases). V was clipped by 5 bases and J by 3 bases, with 15 bases between them. CDR1 SGHDT and CDR2 YYEEEE come from the germline V gene. The CDR3 extends over 14 amino acids. CDR3 protein: CASRENWRDYEQYF. Written as DNA, the CDR3 is TGTGCCAGCAGGGAGAATTGGAGGGACTACGAGCAGTACTTC.

The genes are TRBV21-1 and TRBJ2-3; the listed D gene, TRBD2, was not tested against the DNA. TRBV21-1 is a pseudogene. This CDR3 region has 17 residues. CDR3 nucleotide sequence: TGTGCCAGCAGCAAGGATCGGAGGCGGGAGGGGGCAGATACGCAGTATTTT. Translated: CASSKDRRREGADTQYF.

This clone appeared a single time. The missing conserved phenylalanine or tryptophan at the end of this CDR3 makes a read error likely. The limits of the CDR3 on the DNA are not certain, so only TCRdb's listed CDR3 is given. The rearrangement links TRBV1 to TRBJ2-7; the table's D gene call, TRBD2, was not cross checked with the DNA. TRBV1 is a recognized pseudogene. From its first to its last residue, the CDR3 has 11 amino acids. The CDR3: CTSRDFSGSYL.

The chain is built from TRBV4-1 and TRBJ1-1; no clear D gene. Germline V gives CDR1 MGHRA, CDR2 YSYEKL. Trimming cost V 0 bases and J 6 bases, with 17 bases left between them. The CDR3 loop spans 16 amino acids. The CDR3 reads CASSQDLGLPAAEAFF. The CDR3 DNA is TGCGCCAGCAGCCAAGATCTTGGCCTCCCCGCAGCTGAAGCTTTCTTT.

J is TRBJ1-2 and V is TRBV29-1, with D possibly matching TRBD1 (5 bases). Between the trimmed V and J ends, which lost 7 bases and 3 bases, there was a span of 9 bases. CDR1 and CDR2 from the germline V gene are SQVTM and ANQGSEA. The CDR3 length is 11 residues. The CDR3 here is CSGDFYYGYTF. CDR3 sequence (DNA): TGCAGCGGGGACTTCTACTATGGCTACACCTTC.

This clone appeared once. The rearrangement uses TRBV7-6 and TRBJ2-1; 10 nucleotides agree with TRBD2. The CDR3 extends over 16 amino acids. V lost 1 base to trimming and J lost 8 bases; unmatched junction nucleotides: 8. Per the germline V gene, CDR1 is SGHVS and CDR2 is FNYEAQ. The CDR3 nucleotides read TGTGCCAGCAGCTTAGTCGCTAGCGGGAGTATTTATGAGCAGTTCTTC. Translating it yields CASSLVASGSIYEQFF.

This clone was picked up many times. The V gene is TRBV5-6, the J gene TRBJ2-7; TRBD2 aligns across 14 bases. This CDR3 region has 16 residues. After removal of 0 bases from V and 3 bases from J, the junction contained 2 bases not matched to a gene. The germline V gene encodes CDR1 SGHDT and CDR2 YYEEEE. The CDR3 loop reads CASSLGLAGGFYEQYF. CDR3 sequence (DNA): TGTGCCAGCAGCTTGGGACTAGCGGGAGGGTTCTACGAGCAGTACTTC.

The rearrangement uses TRBV29-1 and TRBJ2-2; 11 nucleotides match TRBD2. The CDR3 is 14 amino acids. From germline, CDR1 is SQVTM and CDR2 ANQGSEA. J gave up 5 bases and V 5 bases, and 4 bases lay outside the gene matches. The CDR3 region has the DNA TGCAGCGTTACCGGGACTAGCGGAACCGGGGAGCTGTTTTTT. It translates to CSVTGTSGTGELFF.

V usage is TRBV2 and J usage is TRBJ1-2, with D perhaps matching TRBD1 (6 bases). V was pared by 7 bases and J by 8 bases, with 14 bases between. The CDR3 loop spans 12 amino acids. Germline CDR1 reads SNHLY; CDR2 reads FYNNEI. In DNA form, the CDR3 reads TGTGCCAGCACTGACGAGGGGGTCGGCTACACCTTC. It encodes CASTDEGVGYTF.

This chain connects TRBV5-1 to TRBJ1-2, with 8 nucleotides matching TRBD1. Looked up from germline, CDR1 is SGHRS and CDR2 is YFSETQ. CDR3 size: 16 residues. V lost 5 bases to trimming and J lost 2 bases; unmatched junction nucleotides: 11. The CDR3: CASRPGQGSQNYGYTF. The CDR3 DNA reads TGCGCCAGCAGACCCGGACAGGGCTCACAGAACTATGGCTACACCTTC.

The chain has TRBV5-1 and TRBJ2-7, with 14 positions matching TRBD2. The CDR3 runs 17 residues. Germline V gives CDR1 SGHRS, CDR2 YFSETQ. Unmatched junction bases numbered 10, after V lost 6 bases and J lost 2 bases. The CDR3 nucleotides are TGCGCCAGCACCGCGGCCGGGACTAGCGGGAGAACCTACGAGCAGTACTTC. Translating it yields CASTAAGTSGRTYEQYF.

This clone was detected only a few times. This chain connects TRBV7-9 to TRBJ2-2; 10 nucleotides line up with TRBD1. The CDR3 has 15 amino acids. V shed 6 bases, J shed 7 bases, and the junction held 8 bases outside the gene matches. CDR1 is SEHNR and CDR2 is FQNEAQ in the germline V gene (reference sequence). CDR3 DNA: TGTGCCAGCAGTCCGGGACAGGGGAAGATCGGGGAGCTGTTTTTT. This translates into CASSPGQGKIGELFF.

V usage is TRBV10-3 and J usage is TRBJ2-5; 10 bases match TRBD1. Per germline, CDR1 ENHRY and CDR2 SYGVKD. The CDR3 contains 15 residues. V trimming: 6 bases; J trimming: 9 bases; junction bases outside the gene matches: 13. The CDR3 bases are TGTGCCATCAGCGACCTCGGGACAGGGGACGCTGCCCAGTACTTC. The encoded protein is CAISDLGTGDAAQYF.

This rearrangement joins TRBV5-1 to TRBJ1-2; 11 nucleotides match TRBD1. J gave up 3 bases and V 5 bases, and 3 bases lay outside the gene matches. The V gene's germline CDR1 is SGHRS and CDR2 YFSETQ. The length of the CDR3 is 14 residues. The CDR3 DNA reads TGCGCCAGCAGACCGGGACAGGGGGACTATGGCTACACCTTC. It specifies CASRPGQGDYGYTF.

This chain joins TRBV18 and TRBJ2-5; 7 nucleotides agree with TRBD2. The CDR3 length is 13 residues. The V segment lost 1 base and the J segment 5 bases; nucleotides outside the gene matches: 1. Germline V gene lookup returns CDR1 KGHSH and CDR2 LQKENI. The CDR3 bases are TGTGCCAGCTCACCACTGGGGGGGGAGACCCAGTACTTC. Translating it yields CASSPLGGETQYF. Combining the CDR3 with reference TRBV18 and TRBJ2-5 gives the whole variable domain NAGVMQNPRHLVRRRGQEARLRCSPMKGHSHVYWYRQLPEEGLKFMVYLQKENIIDESGMPKERFSAEFPKEGPSILRIQQVVRGDSAAYFCASSPLGGETQYFGPGTRLLVL.

This chain uses TRBV6-1 with TRBJ1-1, with TRBD1 matching 8 bases. The V gene's germline CDR1 is MNHNS and CDR2 SASEGT. Germline trimming cut 2 bases from V and 11 bases from J; bases unmatched to any gene: 4. CDR3 length: 12 residues. CDR3 coding DNA: TGTGCCAGCAGTGAAAGGACAGGGATGGCTTTCTTT. Translating gives CASSERTGMAFF.

The V and J genes are TRBV6-5 and TRBJ2-5; 9 bases fit TRBD1. CDR1 MNHEY and CDR2 SVGAGI come from the germline V gene. The CDR3 sequence is 16 residues long. The V gene end was trimmed by 2 bases and the J gene end by 2 bases; junction bases not matched to a gene: 6. As DNA, the CDR3 is TGTGCCAGCAGTTACGAAGCCGGGACAGGGCAAGAGACCCAGTACTTC. Translation gives CASSYEAGTGQETQYF.

J is TRBJ2-5 and V is TRBV2; D is perhaps TRBD2 (6 bases). The V gene's germline CDR1 is SNHLY and CDR2 FYNNEI. Deletions cut 2 bases from V and 4 bases from J, with 11 bases between. CDR3 length equals 14 residues. For the CDR3, the DNA is TGTGCCAGCAGTGAATATAGGGAGGCAGAGACCCAGTACTTC. It yields the protein CASSEYREAETQYF.

This clone was detected a few times. The chain recombines TRBV6-5 with TRBJ2-7; TRBD2 matches at 12 bases. Germline V gene sequence: CDR1 MNHEY, CDR2 SVGAGI. V was pared by 8 bases and J by 7 bases, with 12 bases of the junction left unmatched. The CDR3 spans 15 residues. CDR3 region: CASVRTWLAGGEQYF. As DNA, the CDR3 is TGTGCCAGCGTAAGGACGTGGCTAGCGGGAGGGGAGCAGTACTTC.

The rearrangement joins TRBV11-2 to TRBJ1-1; D is unresolved. Trimming left V 3 bases short and J 3 bases short, with 11 bases between. The CDR3 sequence is 14 residues long. The V gene's germline CDR1 is SGHAT and CDR2 FQNNGV. CDR3 DNA: TGTGCCAGCAGCTTGCCGGTGGTAGACACTGAAGCTTTCTTT. Translated, it gives CASSLPVVDTEAFF.

The V call is TRBV7-2, the J call TRBJ2-3, with 8 positions matching TRBD2. Germline CDR1 and CDR2: SGHTA and FQGNSA. The junction had 7 bases not matched to a gene; V was cut back by 5 bases and J by 9 bases. The CDR3 loop spans 13 amino acids. CDR3 sequence: CASSMTSVGTQYF. The DNA of the CDR3 is TGTGCCAGCAGCATGACTAGCGTGGGAACGCAGTATTTT. The whole variable domain, filled in from reference TRBV7-2 and TRBJ2-3, reads GAGVSQSPSNKVTEKGKDVELRCDPISGHTALYWYRQSLGQGLEFLIYFQGNSAPDKSGLPSDRFSAERTGGSVSTLTIQRTQQEDSAVYLCASSMTSVGTQYFGPGTRLTVL.

The V and J genes are TRBV5-1 and TRBJ2-1; 7 bases match TRBD1. The germline gives CDR1 SGHRS, CDR2 YFSETQ. This CDR3 has 16 residues. Germline trimming cut 6 bases from V and 3 bases from J; bases unmatched to any gene: 12. The CDR3 DNA reads as TGCGCCAGCATTCAGGGTGACAGGGTTGACTACAATGAGCAGTTCTTC. This encodes CASIQGDRVDYNEQFF. Combining the CDR3 with reference TRBV5-1 and TRBJ2-1 gives the whole variable domain KAGVTQTPRYLIKTRGQQVTLSCSPISGHRSVSWYQQTPGQGLQFLFEYFSETQRNKGNFPGRFSGRQFSNSRSEMNVSTLELGDSALYLCASIQGDRVDYNEQFFGPGTRLTVL.

As for this clone: One end of the junction fails to match germline, which may point to a read error. The CDR3 region has the DNA TGTGCCACCAGCAGAGCCCCTGGGGCAGGGGGAACCACCATATATTTT. It specifies CATSRAPGAGGTTIYF. This rearrangement joins TRBV15 to TRBJ1-3; TRBD1 matches at 7 bases. Germline lookup yields CDR1 LNHNV and CDR2 YYDKDF (reference sequence). CDR3 length: 16 residues.

This sequence joins TRBV3-1 (or the pseudogene TRBV3-2) and TRBJ2-7, with 7 positions matching TRBD1. This CDR3 has 17 amino acids. With V trimmed by 2 bases and J by 0 bases, 10 bases remained unmatched. CDR1 and CDR2 (germline): LGHDT, YNNKEL (reference sequence). The CDR3 reads CASSQTPGRTGSYEQYF. The CDR3 DNA reads TGTGCCAGCAGCCAAACCCCAGGGCGGACAGGCTCCTACGAGCAGTACTTC.

This clone was seen a few times. This rearrangement joins TRBV7-9 to TRBJ2-6; 8 bases fit TRBD2. Germline lookup yields CDR1 SEHNR and CDR2 FQNEAQ (reference sequence). V was pared by 5 bases and J by 4 bases, with 10 bases of the junction left unmatched. The length of the CDR3 is 17 residues. The CDR3 protein is CASSPGGVPSGANVLTF. In DNA form, the CDR3 reads TGTGCCAGCAGCCCGGGGGGGGTCCCATCCGGGGCCAACGTCCTGACTTTC.